These 9 T cell receptor beta chains were sequenced from one sample in a study of PD-1 blockade in classical Hodgkin lymphoma. As for time point: cycle 4 day 1 (C4D1), after more than five weeks of nivolumab. With no exception, relapse followed autologous stem cell transplantation in all patients, and brentuximab vedotin exposure varied. Sequenced by immunoSEQ multiplex PCR; TCRdb stores in-frame clones only, minus some. The sample consists of about 27,000 clones, 72% of them appearing once. The starting material was peripheral blood mononuclear cells (PBMCs), obtained before the fourth cycle of nivolumab. All receptors derive from a human donor with classical Hodgkin lymphoma.

The chain combines TRBV18 with TRBJ1-1; D perhaps matches TRBD1 (5 bases). This CDR3 comprises 17 residues. V lost 4 bases and J lost 6, with 24 bases in between. Germline-derived CDR1 and CDR2 are KGHSH and LQKENI. Written as DNA, the CDR3 is TGTGCCAGCTCACTCAGAGGAGTAAGGTCCGGGGGGGCTGAAGCTTTCTTT. Its translation is CASSLRGVRSGGAEAFF.

This chain joins TRBV9 and TRBJ1-1; 11 bases match TRBD1. This CDR3 contains 14 residues. After removal of 3 bases from V and 10 bases from J, the junction contained 8 bases not matched to a gene. Germline V gives CDR1 SGDLS, CDR2 YYNGEE. CDR3 in DNA: TGTGCCAGCAGCGGGCCGGGACAGGGGGTAAGAGCTTTCTTT. It is translated as CASSGPGQGVRAFF.

In DNA form, the CDR3 reads TGTGCCTGGAGTGAAGGGACCATCGCCTACGAGCAGTACTTC. This sequence encodes CAWSEGTIAYEQYF. V usage is TRBV30 and J usage is TRBJ2-7, with D tentatively TRBD1 or TRBD2 (5 bases each). Trimming left V 1 base short and J 2 bases short, with 12 bases between. The CDR3 is made up of 14 amino acids. Germline CDR1 and CDR2: GTSNPN and SVGIG (reference sequence).

The chain is built from TRBV2 and TRBJ2-6; D is unresolved. Germline lookup yields CDR1 SNHLY and CDR2 FYNNEI. The CDR3 spans 15 residues. The V and J ends lost 7 bases and 0 bases respectively, with 10 bases between them. The CDR3 sequence is CASTIPGSGANVLTF. The CDR3 region has the DNA TGTGCCAGCACCATCCCAGGCTCTGGGGCCAACGTCCTGACTTTC.

The genes are TRBV6-1 and TRBJ2-1; TRBD1 agrees at 8 bases. The ends lost 6 bases at V and 1 base at J; junction bases unmatched: 5. The CDR3 is 15 residues long. Germline values: CDR1 MNHNS, CDR2 SASEGT. As DNA, the CDR3 is TGTGCCAGCAGGTCGGGACAGGAGTCCTACAATGAGCAGTTCTTC. This encodes CASRSGQESYNEQFF.

The rearrangement uses TRBV7-9 and TRBJ2-3; 13 bases align to TRBD2. The V segment lost 4 bases and the J segment 4 bases; nucleotides outside the gene matches: 5. The CDR3 consists of 16 residues. The germline gives CDR1 SEHNR, CDR2 FQNEAQ (reference sequence). The CDR3 coding sequence is TGTGCCAGCAGCTGGACTAGCGGGAGAAGTGCAGATACGCAGTATTTT. Protein: CASSWTSGRSADTQYF.

The genes are TRBV19 and TRBJ1-1; maybe TRBD1 (5 bases). Trimming shortened V by 8 bases and J by 4 bases, and 20 bases separated the two germline ends. Germline lookup yields CDR1 LNHDA and CDR2 SQIVND (reference sequence). The CDR3 is made up of 15 amino acids. CDR3 DNA: TGTGCCAGTGGATTTAGAGACAGTCGCAGCACTGAAGCTTTCTTT. Protein: CASGFRDSRSTEAFF.

V gene TRBV6-5 combines with J gene TRBJ2-3, with 11 bases fitting TRBD2. The V and J ends lost 5 bases and 9 bases, in that order; junction bases with no gene match: 7. The length of the CDR3 is 14 residues. From germline, CDR1 is MNHEY and CDR2 SVGAGI. CDR3: CASSLGLAGATQYF. CDR3 coding DNA: TGTGCCAGCAGTCTCGGACTAGCGGGTGCCACGCAGTATTTT.

The chain combines TRBV18 with TRBJ1-2; TRBD1 matches at 7 bases. The CDR3 spans 14 residues. Germline V CDR1 and CDR2: KGHSH, LQKENI. The J segment lost 2 bases and the V segment lost 6 bases, leaving 6 bases of the junction unmatched. The CDR3 bases are TGTGCCAGCTCCCGGGACAGTCCGAACTATGGCTACACCTTC. It is translated as CASSRDSPNYGYTF. Full variable domain (outside the CDR3, taken from reference TRBV18 and TRBJ1-2): NAGVMQNPRHLVRRRGQEARLRCSPMKGHSHVYWYRQLPEEGLKFMVYLQKENIIDESGMPKERFSAEFPKEGPSILRIQQVVRGDSAAYFCASSRDSPNYGYTFGSGTRLTVV.